This T cell receptor beta chain was documented in a study of cytomegalovirus exposure and HLA in healthy donors. Overall study results and limits: The study designated fewer than 200 TCR beta chains cytomegalovirus-associated.

The V and J ends lost 8 bases and 9 bases respectively, with 17 bases between them. Germline-derived CDR1 and CDR2 are MDHEN and SYDVKM. The CDR3 covers 14 residues. Researchers ran the PCR with 60 Vbeta and 13 Jbeta primers. The protocol was immunoSEQ multiplex PCR, while the TCRdb copy is restricted to in-frame clones and leaves out a portion. Of some 110,000 clones in the sample, approximately 75% were seen once. With regard to this clone: Its matching antigen is unknown.

The TCR was taken from a man between 50 and 59 years old in good health and CMV-seropositive. The genes are TRBV28 and TRBJ1-6; possibly TRBD1 for D (6 bases). Sample: PBMCs. CDR3 sequence: CASSYTTGRSPLHF. Written as DNA, the CDR3 is TGTGCCAGCTCCTATACCACAGGGCGTTCACCCCTCCACTTT.